This entry lists 2 T cell receptor beta chains sequenced from one sample in a study of blood T cells in healthy people across ages. The use of a sample-barcoded 5' primer and a J-beta primer mix characterized a second PCR of roughly 6 to 11 cycles. TCRdb passed the 5' RACE reads through MiXCR, listing each CDR3 protein once. This table has 550,000 to 700,000 distinct CDR3 sequences, approximately 30% appearing once. Material: blood. These receptors came from a woman aged 70-85 years in good health.

Of note for this clonotype: A read error may produce the germline difference seen at one junction end. This chain connects TRBV7-3 to TRBJ2-3; a possible D gene is TRBD1 (6 bases). The CDR3 is made up of 14 amino acids. Germline values: CDR1 SGHTA, CDR2 FQGTGA. In DNA, the CDR3 is TGTGCCAGCAGCTTAACGGGGGACACAGATACGCTGTATTTT. Residues: CASSLTGDTDTLYF. Using reference TRBV7-3 and TRBJ2-3 for the parts outside the CDR3, the full variable domain is GAGVSQTPSNKVTEKGKYVELRCDPISGHTALYWYRQSLGQGPEFLIYFQGTGAADDSGLPNDRFFAVRPEGSVSTLKIQRTERGDSAVYLCASSLTGDTDTLYFGPGTRLTVL.

The rearrangement uses TRBV20-1 and TRBJ2-5, with TRBD2 matching over 9 bases. The length of the CDR3 is 17 residues. J lost 2 bases, V lost 5 bases, and 15 bases had no gene match. Germline CDR1 reads DFQATT; CDR2 reads SNEGSKA (reference sequence). CDR3 nucleotides: TGCAGTGCTTCAATACATGGGGCTAGCGGGGCTCAAGAGACCCAGTACTTC. Protein sequence: CSASIHGASGAQETQYF.